One and the same sample provided the 13 T cell receptor beta chains below, sequenced in a study of blood T cell repertoires in COVID-19. The protocol was immunoSEQ multiplex PCR, while the TCRdb copy is restricted to in-frame clones and leaves out a portion. This table holds under 400,000 clones, about 89% found once. The material sequenced was PBMCs or T cells enriched from blood (not recorded which). The source is a man aged 35 to 55 in a cohort exposed to, infected with or recovered from COVID-19 (not recorded which).

V gene TRBV5-4 combines with J gene TRBJ2-1; 12 nucleotides line up with TRBD2. Germline V gene lookup returns CDR1 SGHNT and CDR2 YYREEE (reference sequence). Trimming took 4 bases from V and 0 from J; bases not matched to a gene: 8. The CDR3 contains 18 residues. In nucleotides, the CDR3 is TGTGCCAGCAGCCCTGGACTAGCGGGAAGAAGCTCCTACAATGAGCAGTTCTTC. Translation: CASSPGLAGRSSYNEQFF.

The chain recombines TRBV3-1 (or the pseudogene TRBV3-2) with TRBJ2-2, with D possibly being TRBD2 (6 bases). The CDR3 is 12 residues long. The ends were cut back, 8 bases at V and 7 bases at J, with 11 bases in the middle. Germline lookup yields CDR1 LGHDT and CDR2 YNNKEL (reference sequence). CDR3 DNA: TGTGCCAGCGACCGGAGGGGCGGGGAGCTGTTTTTT. This gives the protein CASDRRGGELFF.

V usage is TRBV5-1 and J usage is TRBJ2-5; 10 nucleotides line up with TRBD2. V shed 0 bases and J 13 bases; nucleotides not matched to a gene: 18. Per the germline V gene, CDR1 is SGHRS and CDR2 is YFSETQ. The CDR3 length is 17 residues. The CDR3 DNA follows: TGCGCCAGCAGCTTGGAACTAGCGGGATCCAATCCAAGAGTTAGGTACTTC. Translated, it gives CASSLELAGSNPRVRYF.

The rearrangement links TRBV6-2 or TRBV6-3 to TRBJ2-2; 11 bases fit TRBD2. Trimming at V came to 3 bases and at J to 4 bases, leaving 7 bases not matched to a gene. The CDR3 spans 17 residues. Germline V lookup: CDR1 MNHEY, CDR2 SVGEGT. CDR3 residues: CASSYTSGSPTTGELFF. DNA for the CDR3: TGTGCCAGCAGTTATACTAGCGGGAGTCCGACCACCGGGGAGCTGTTTTTT.

The rearrangement links TRBV11-2 to TRBJ2-5; 9 bases line up with TRBD1. V lost 1 base and J lost 4; bases outside the gene matches: 13. Germline loops: CDR1 SGHAT, CDR2 FQNNGV. This CDR3 comprises 18 residues. Here the CDR3 reads CASSLVVGGTGSRETQYF. The CDR3 DNA is TGTGCCAGCAGCTTAGTAGTTGGGGGGACAGGGTCCCGAGAGACCCAGTACTTC.

In DNA form, the CDR3 reads TGCAGTGCTAGTGGCGGACAGGGGACTACTAACTATGGCTACACCTTC. Encoded protein: CSASGGQGTTNYGYTF. The rearrangement joins TRBV20-1 to TRBJ1-2; 9 bases are a match to TRBD1. Per germline, CDR1 DFQATT and CDR2 SNEGSKA (reference sequence). CDR3 size: 16 residues. V shed 3 bases and J 0 bases; nucleotides not matched to a gene: 8.

V usage is TRBV28 and J usage is TRBJ1-2; 10 nucleotides match TRBD1. The CDR3 runs to 16 residues. The V segment lost 3 bases and the J segment 2 bases; nucleotides outside the gene matches: 6. The V gene's germline CDR1 is MDHEN and CDR2 SYDVKM. The CDR3 bases are TGTGCCAGCAGTTTCACCGGGACAGGGGAGAACTATGGCTACACCTTC. This encodes CASSFTGTGENYGYTF.

Concerning this clone: This specimen includes other DNA sequences encoding the same CDR3. The chain links TRBV20-1 to TRBJ2-7, with D uncertain. Trimming shortened V by 5 bases and J by 1 base, and 6 bases separated the two germline ends. Germline assignment: CDR1 DFQATT and CDR2 SNEGSKA (reference sequence). This CDR3 is built from 11 residues. This CDR3 is CSAPLSYEQYF. DNA for the CDR3: TGCAGTGCTCCACTATCCTACGAGCAGTACTTC.

This CDR3 is CASSQNQGGQETQYF. In DNA form, the CDR3 reads TGTGCCAGCAGTCAAAATCAGGGGGGACAAGAGACCCAGTACTTC. The chain uses TRBV6-5 and TRBJ2-5; a possible D gene is TRBD1 (7 bases). The V end lost 5 bases, the J end lost 2 bases, and 15 bases lay between the germline ends. CDR1 and CDR2 from the germline V gene are MNHEY and SVGAGI. The CDR3 consists of 15 residues.

In its sample, this clone was seen a few times. V gene TRBV7-8 combines with J gene TRBJ2-7; 9 nucleotides align to TRBD1. This CDR3 has 14 amino acids. V shed 6 bases and J 6 bases; nucleotides not matched to a gene: 9. CDR1 is SGHVS, CDR2 FQNEAQ, per germline. The DNA of the CDR3 is TGTGCCAGCAGGACCGGGACAGGGCTCAGCGAGCAGTACTTC. It specifies CASRTGTGLSEQYF.

The V and J genes are TRBV29-1 and TRBJ1-2, with TRBD1 matching over 9 bases. CDR1 and CDR2 (germline): SQVTM, ANQGSEA. This CDR3 comprises 12 residues. J lost 7 bases, V lost 6 bases, and 6 bases had no gene match. CDR3 sequence reads: CSVLTGGGGYTF. CDR3 in DNA: TGCAGCGTGCTGACAGGGGGAGGTGGCTACACCTTC. The entire variable domain, with the rest obtained from reference TRBV29-1 and TRBJ1-2, is as follows: SAVISQKPSRDICQRGTSLTIQCQVDSQVTMMFWYRQQPGQSLTLIATANQGSEATYESGFVIDKFPISRPNLTFSTLTVSNMSPEDSSIYLCSVLTGGGGYTFGSGTRLTVV.

The chain combines TRBV28 with TRBJ1-1; tentatively, D is TRBD1 (6 bases). The CDR3 contains 15 residues. Germline CDR1 reads MDHEN; CDR2 reads SYDVKM. Trimming left V 3 bases short and J 1 base short, with 12 bases between. CDR3 DNA: TGTGCCAGCAGTTTTGAAGGGGGAAAGAACACTGAAGCTTTCTTT. Translation: CASSFEGGKNTEAFF. Filled out from reference TRBV28 and TRBJ1-1, the complete variable domain reads DVKVTQSSRYLVKRTGEKVFLECVQDMDHENMFWYRQDPGLGLRLIYFSYDVKMKEKGDIPEGYSVSREKKERFSLILESASTNQTSMYLCASSFEGGKNTEAFFGQGTRLTVV.

This CDR3 reads CASSFNAGPYEQYF. The CDR3 region has the DNA TGTGCCAGCAGTTTTAACGCAGGGCCCTACGAGCAGTACTTC. This rearrangement joins TRBV27 to TRBJ2-7; the D gene is possibly TRBD1 (5 bases). The CDR3 length is 14 residues. CDR1 is MNHEY and CDR2 is SMNVEV in the germline V gene (reference sequence). Trimming cost V 3 bases and J 2 bases, with 11 bases left between them.